A selection of T cell receptor beta chains follows, all from one sample in a study of identical twins. TCRdb re-called the 5' RACE reads through MiXCR, storing one row per CDR3 protein. The sample lists some 100,000 distinct CDR3 sequences, 5.5% to 7% occurring once. The sample comprised memory T cells sorted from blood. Receptors were obtained from a woman between 45 and 60 years old in good health. The CDR3 runs from the conserved cysteine through the conserved F or W. The order of the fields is clone size, J gene, D gene, V gene, CDR3 protein, CDR3 DNA. D genes are given only for firm matches. Some rows have no size entry. The others give once, few or many, or a class for an expanded clone.

few	TRBJ2-6	TRBD2	TRBV20-1	CSARGASGSAGANVLTF	TGCAGTGCTAGAGGGGCTAGCGGGAGTGCTGGGGCCAACGTCCTGACTTTC
many	TRBJ2-2	-	TRBV6-8	CASSNRTENTGELFF	TGTGCCAGCAGTAATAGGACAGAGAACACCGGGGAGCTGTTTTTT
-	TRBJ2-1	TRBD2	TRBV4-1	CASSQERGGRADYNEQFF	TGCGCCAGCAGCCAAGAGAGGGGCGGGAGGGCCGACTACAATGAGCAGTTCTTC
-	TRBJ2-7	-	TRBV5-1	CASSLEPAGEQYF	TGCGCCAGCAGCTTGGAGCCAGCCGGCGAGCAGTACTTC
many	TRBJ2-1	-	TRBV7-8	CASSLNFLRQITYNEQFF	TGTGCCAGCAGCTTAAATTTCTTGCGACAGATAACCTACAATGAGCAGTTCTTC
-	TRBJ1-1	-	TRBV11-1	CASSSFGGKSTEAFF	TGTGCCAGCAGTTCCTTTGGGGGCAAGAGCACTGAAGCTTTCTTT
-	TRBJ2-3	-	TRBV9	CASSVWTASTDTQYF	TGTGCCAGCAGCGTATGGACCGCTAGCACAGATACGCAGTATTTT
few	TRBJ2-3	-	TRBV14	CASSPRWLAPQGDTQYF	TGTGCCAGCAGCCCCCGCTGGTTAGCCCCCCAAGGAGATACGCAGTATTTT
many	TRBJ2-7	-	TRBV10-3	CAISEVAQNDEQYF	TGTGCCATCAGTGAGGTGGCACAGAACGACGAGCAGTACTTC
-	TRBJ1-4	-	TRBV3-1	CASSPRGTNEKLFF	TGTGCCAGCAGCCCCAGAGGAACTAATGAAAAACTGTTTTTT
many	TRBJ2-4	TRBD2	TRBV20-1	CSARLAGNIQYF	TGCAGTGCTAGGCTAGCGGGAAACATTCAGTACTTC
many	TRBJ2-5	-	TRBV4-1	CASSQGGRWETQYF	TGCGCCAGCAGCCAAGGAGGCAGGTGGGAGACCCAGTACTTC
few	TRBJ2-3	TRBD2	TRBV20-1	CSARGREPGADTQYF	TGCAGTGCTAGGGGGCGGGAGCCAGGCGCAGATACGCAGTATTTT
many	TRBJ2-7	-	TRBV27	CASSSKGSLRSLEQYF	TGTGCCAGCAGCTCGAAAGGGAGTCTCCGGTCTCTCGAGCAGTACTTC
-	TRBJ1-3	-	TRBV5-4	CASSLEGPGNTIYF	TGTGCCAGCAGCTTGGAAGGACCTGGAAACACCATATATTTT
many	TRBJ1-3	-	TRBV6-1	CASSEVNPGNTIYF	TGTGCCAGCAGTGAGGTGAACCCAGGAAACACCATATATTTT
many	TRBJ2-1	TRBD2	TRBV9	CASSVGLAGGINEQFF	TGTGCCAGCAGCGTAGGGCTAGCGGGAGGAATCAATGAGCAGTTCTTC